This paragraph reports one T cell receptor (beta chain). Its antigen is unknown. The study ran its PCR with 60 Vbeta and 13 Jbeta primers. Here immunoSEQ multiplex PCR was the method, and the copy in TCRdb shows in-frame clones only, minus some. Seen here are around 160,000 clones, 80% observed once, and the top ten hold 9.7%. This specimen comes from a study of cytomegalovirus exposure and HLA in healthy donors. General observations from the study: Indistinguishable V segments such as TRBV6-2 and TRBV6-3 were excluded. The classifier, whose performance was assessed in both the original and validation cohorts, reportedly diagnosed cytomegalovirus status with high specificity and sensitivity.

The CDR3 spans 13 residues. The V and J ends lost 4 bases and 1 base respectively, with 6 bases between them. Germline values: CDR1 MGHRA, CDR2 YSYEKL. The chain uses TRBV4-1 and TRBJ2-3, with D unresolved. Sample: PBMCs. This TCR derives from a young man in good health and CMV-seropositive. The DNA for the CDR3 is TGCGCCAGCAGCCTCCCGGGCACAGATACGCAGTATTTT. Protein product: CASSLPGTDTQYF.